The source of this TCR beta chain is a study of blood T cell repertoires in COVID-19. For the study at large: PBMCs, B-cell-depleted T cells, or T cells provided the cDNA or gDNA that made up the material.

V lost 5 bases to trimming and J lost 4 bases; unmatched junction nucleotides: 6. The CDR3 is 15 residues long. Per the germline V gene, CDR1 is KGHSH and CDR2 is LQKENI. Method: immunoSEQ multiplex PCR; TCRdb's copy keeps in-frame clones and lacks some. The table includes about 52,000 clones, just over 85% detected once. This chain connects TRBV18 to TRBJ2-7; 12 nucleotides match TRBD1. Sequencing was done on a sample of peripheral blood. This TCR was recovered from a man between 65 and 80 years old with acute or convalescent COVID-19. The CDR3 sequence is CASSSGTGGRYEQYF. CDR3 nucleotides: TGTGCCAGCTCATCCGGGACAGGGGGCAGGTACGAGCAGTACTTC. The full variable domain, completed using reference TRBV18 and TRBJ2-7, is NAGVMQNPRHLVRRRGQEARLRCSPMKGHSHVYWYRQLPEEGLKFMVYLQKENIIDESGMPKERFSAEFPKEGPSILRIQQVVRGDSAAYFCASSSGTGGRYEQYFGPGTRLTVT.